This note documents a single TCR beta chain sequence. As yet, its antigen is unknown. As to treatment: 15 Gy SBRT to primary tumor, nephrectomy 4 weeks later. Nephrectomy followed 15 Gy stereotactic body radiation by 4 weeks. Clear cell pathology was present in this patient's renal cell carcinoma. The data belong to a study of radiation and T cells in renal cell carcinoma. Whole-study findings and limits: Top tumor clonotypes rose in blood 2 weeks post-radiation, then contracted. Dominant CDR3 motifs occupied more repertoire in irradiated than control tumors.

Clones were read by immunoSEQ multiplex PCR, and TCRdb kept only the in-frame ones, dropping some. In the table there are approximately 23,000 clones, around 49% of which are singletons. Germline values: CDR1 MNHNS, CDR2 SASEGT. The CDR3 length is 11 residues. Trimming pared 10 bases from V and 8 bases from J, leaving 14 bases between. The V and J genes are TRBV6-1 and TRBJ1-2; D gene unclear. The sample consisted of tumor tissue, taken from a patient whose treatment included radiotherapy and nephrectomy. The clonotype comes from a woman aged 45-59 years with renal cell carcinoma. The CDR3 DNA reads TGTGCCACCGAGAGGGCGGGGGGCTACACCTTC. It yields the protein CATERAGGYTF.